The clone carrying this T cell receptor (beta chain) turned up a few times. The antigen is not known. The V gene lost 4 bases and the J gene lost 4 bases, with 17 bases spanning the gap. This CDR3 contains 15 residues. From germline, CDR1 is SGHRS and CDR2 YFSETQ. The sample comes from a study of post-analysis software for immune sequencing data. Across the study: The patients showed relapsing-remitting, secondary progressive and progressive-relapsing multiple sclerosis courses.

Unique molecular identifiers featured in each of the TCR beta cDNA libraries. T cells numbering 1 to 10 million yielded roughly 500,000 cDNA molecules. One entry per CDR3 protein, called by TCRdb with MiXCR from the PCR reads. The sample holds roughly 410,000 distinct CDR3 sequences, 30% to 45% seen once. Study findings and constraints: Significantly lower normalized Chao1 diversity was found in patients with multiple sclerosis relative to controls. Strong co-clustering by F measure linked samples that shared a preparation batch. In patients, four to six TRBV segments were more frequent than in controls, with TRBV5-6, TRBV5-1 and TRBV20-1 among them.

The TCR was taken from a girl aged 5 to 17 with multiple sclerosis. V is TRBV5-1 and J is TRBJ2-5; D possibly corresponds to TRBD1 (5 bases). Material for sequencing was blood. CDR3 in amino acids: CASSPWTSIGETQYF. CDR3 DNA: TGCGCCAGCAGCCCTTGGACATCAATAGGAGAGACCCAGTACTTC.